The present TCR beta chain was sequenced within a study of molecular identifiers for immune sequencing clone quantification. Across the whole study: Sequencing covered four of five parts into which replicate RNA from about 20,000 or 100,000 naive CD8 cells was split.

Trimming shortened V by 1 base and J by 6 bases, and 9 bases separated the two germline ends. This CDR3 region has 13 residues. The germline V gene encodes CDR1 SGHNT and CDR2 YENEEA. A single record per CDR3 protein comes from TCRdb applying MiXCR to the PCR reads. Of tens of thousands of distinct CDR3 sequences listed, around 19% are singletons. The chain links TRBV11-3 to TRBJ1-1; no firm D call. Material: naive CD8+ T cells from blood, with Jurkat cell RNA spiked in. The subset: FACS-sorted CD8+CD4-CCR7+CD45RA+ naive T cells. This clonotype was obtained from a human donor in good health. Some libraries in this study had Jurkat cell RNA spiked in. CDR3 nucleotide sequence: TGTGCCAGCAGCTTAGCCCAGGACCCTGAAGCTTTCTTT. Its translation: CASSLAQDPEAFF.